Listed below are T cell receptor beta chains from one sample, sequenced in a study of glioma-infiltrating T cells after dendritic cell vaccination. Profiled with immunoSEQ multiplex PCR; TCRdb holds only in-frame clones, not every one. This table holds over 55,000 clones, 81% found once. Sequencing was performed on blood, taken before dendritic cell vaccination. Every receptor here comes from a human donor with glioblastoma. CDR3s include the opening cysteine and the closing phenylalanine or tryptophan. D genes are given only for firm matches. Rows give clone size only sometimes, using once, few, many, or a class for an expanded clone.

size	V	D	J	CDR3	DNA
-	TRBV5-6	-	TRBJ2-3	CASSRFSTLSSTDTQYF	TGTGCCAGCAGCCGTTTTTCGACTCTCTCTAGCACAGATACGCAGTATTTT
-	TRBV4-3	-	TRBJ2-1	CASSQGPGSYNEQFF	TGCGCCAGCAGCCAAGGCCCGGGCTCCTACAATGAGCAGTTCTTC
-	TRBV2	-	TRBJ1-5	CASSVIEEPQHF	TGTGCCAGCAGTGTAATCGAGGAGCCCCAGCATTTT
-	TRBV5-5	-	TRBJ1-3	CASSVGDTSSGNTIYF	TGTGCCAGCAGCGTGGGGGACACTAGCTCTGGAAACACCATATATTTT
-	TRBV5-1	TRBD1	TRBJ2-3	CASSLPQGSTDTQYF	TGCGCCAGCAGCCTACCACAGGGGAGCACAGATACGCAGTATTTT
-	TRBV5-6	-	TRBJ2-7	CASSTDSPYEQYF	TGTGCCAGCAGCACCGACAGTCCCTACGAGCAGTACTTC
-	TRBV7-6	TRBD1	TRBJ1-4	CASADRVNEKLFF	TGTGCCAGCGCCGACAGGGTTAATGAAAAACTGTTTTTT
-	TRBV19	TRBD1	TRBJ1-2	CASSRDHGQGFSFGYTF	TGTGCCAGTAGTAGGGACCACGGACAGGGATTTTCGTTTGGCTACACCTTC
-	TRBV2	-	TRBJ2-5	CASSGWGAPTETQYF	TGTGCCAGCAGTGGTTGGGGCGCGCCCACCGAGACCCAGTACTTC
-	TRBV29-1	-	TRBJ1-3	CSGRGLGNTIYF	TGCAGCGGGCGGGGTTTGGGAAACACCATATATTTT
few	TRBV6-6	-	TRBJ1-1	CASSASGTHHPTEAFF	TGTGCCAGCAGTGCCAGCGGGACTCACCACCCCACTGAAGCTTTCTTT
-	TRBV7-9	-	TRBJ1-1	CASSLGLTEAFF	TGTGCCAGCAGCTTAGGTCTCACTGAAGCTTTCTTT
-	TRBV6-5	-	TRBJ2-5	CASSYLGRVETQYF	TGTGCCAGCAGTTACCTCGGGCGGGTGGAGACCCAGTACTTC
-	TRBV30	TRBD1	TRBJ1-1	CAWSRGTGGSLKMNTEAFF	TGTGCCTGGAGCCGGGGGACAGGGGGCTCACTCAAGATGAACACTGAAGCTTTCTTT
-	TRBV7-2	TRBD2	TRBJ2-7	CASSPRTSGAYEQYF	TGTGCCAGCAGCCCCAGGACTAGCGGGGCCTACGAGCAGTACTTC
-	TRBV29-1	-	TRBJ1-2	CSVGGSGAENYGYTF	TGCAGCGTTGGGGGATCTGGGGCCGAGAACTATGGCTACACCTTC
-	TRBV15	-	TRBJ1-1	CATSRDGGVNTEAFF	TGTGCCACCAGCAGAGATGGAGGGGTGAACACTGAAGCTTTCTTT
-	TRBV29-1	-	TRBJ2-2	CSVEVFVQGYTGELFF	TGCAGCGTTGAAGTTTTTGTCCAGGGGTACACCGGGGAGCTGTTTTTT
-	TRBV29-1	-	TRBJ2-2	CSVTTEWTGELFF	TGCAGCGTTACTACTGAGTGGACCGGGGAGCTGTTTTTT
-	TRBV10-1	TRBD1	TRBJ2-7	CASRKKPGTGSGEQYF	TGCGCCAGCAGGAAAAAACCCGGGACAGGGAGCGGCGAGCAGTACTTC
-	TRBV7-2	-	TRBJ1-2	CASSKLTESYGYTF	TGTGCCAGCAGCAAACTAACTGAATCCTATGGCTACACCTTC
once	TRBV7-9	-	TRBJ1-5	CASSGRGPNQPQHF	TGTGCCAGCAGCGGGAGGGGTCCCAATCAGCCCCAGCATTTT
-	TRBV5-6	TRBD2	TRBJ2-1	CASSLGGLAALNEQFF	TGTGCCAGCAGCTTGGGGGGACTAGCCGCTCTTAATGAGCAGTTCTTC
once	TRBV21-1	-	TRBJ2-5	CASPLAPQETQYF	TGTGCCAGCCCACTAGCGCCCCAAGAGACCCAGTACTTC
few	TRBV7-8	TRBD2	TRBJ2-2	CASSFPLAGSAGELFF	TGTGCCAGCAGCTTTCCGCTAGCGGGGTCGGCCGGGGAGCTGTTTTTT
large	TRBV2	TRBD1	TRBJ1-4	CASRRGTGGTNEKLFF	TGTGCCAGCAGGAGGGGGACAGGGGGCACTAATGAAAAACTGTTTTTT
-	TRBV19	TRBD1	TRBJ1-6	CASSTHRTGAHINSPLHF	TGTGCCAGTAGCACCCACCGAACAGGGGCCCATATTAATTCCCCCCTCCACTTT
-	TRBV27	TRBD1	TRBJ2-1	CASSLSYLAGGYNEQFF	TGTGCCAGCAGTTTATCGTATCTCGCAGGGGGATACAATGAGCAGTTCTTC
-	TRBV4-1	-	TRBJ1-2	CASSQEGRDYGYTF	TGCGCCAGCAGCCAAGAAGGCAGGGACTATGGCTACACCTTC
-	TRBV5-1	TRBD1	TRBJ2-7	CASSWTGRGYEQYF	TGCGCCAGCAGCTGGACAGGGCGGGGATACGAGCAGTACTTC
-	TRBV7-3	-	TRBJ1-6	CASSLNMGADSPLHF	TGTGCCAGCAGCTTAAATATGGGGGCGGATTCACCCCTCCACTTT
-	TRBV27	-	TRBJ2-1	CASSFERREQFF	TGTGCCAGCAGTTTCGAACGGCGGGAGCAGTTCTTC
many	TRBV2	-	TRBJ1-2	CASSGVSGTYGYTF	TGTGCCAGCAGCGGGGTCTCTGGAACCTATGGCTACACCTTC
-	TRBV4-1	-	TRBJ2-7	CASSQPPSGSYEQYF	TGCGCCAGCAGCCAACCACCATCGGGTTCCTACGAGCAGTACTTC
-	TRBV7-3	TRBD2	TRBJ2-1	CASSPAGTSGAGEQFF	TGTGCCAGCAGCCCGGCCGGGACTAGCGGGGCGGGTGAGCAGTTCTTC
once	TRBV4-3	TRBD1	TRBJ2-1	CASSQEPTGDNEQFF	TGCGCCAGCAGCCAAGAACCGACAGGGGACAATGAGCAGTTCTTC
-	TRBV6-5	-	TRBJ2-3	CASRNTRTDTQYF	TGTGCCAGCAGAAACACGCGCACAGATACGCAGTATTTT
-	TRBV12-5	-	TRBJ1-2	CASGLAQRTAGYTF	TGTGCTAGTGGTTTGGCCCAACGGACAGCTGGCTACACCTTC
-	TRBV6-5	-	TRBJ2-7	CASRESSGWDEQYF	TGTGCCAGCAGAGAATCCTCAGGGTGGGACGAGCAGTACTTC
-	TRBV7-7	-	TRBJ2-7	CASSLDSNYEQYF	TGTGCCAGCAGCTTGGATAGCAACTACGAGCAGTACTTC
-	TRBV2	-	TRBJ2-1	CASSETVGFF	TGTGCCAGCAGTGAGACAGTTGGATTCTTC
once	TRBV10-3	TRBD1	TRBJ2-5	CAISELDRGETQYF	TGTGCCATCAGTGAGTTAGACAGGGGAGAGACCCAGTACTTC
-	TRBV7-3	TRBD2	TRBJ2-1	CASSTPSGGGAYNEQFF	TGTGCCAGCAGCACGCCGTCGGGCGGGGGGGCCTACAATGAGCAGTTCTTC
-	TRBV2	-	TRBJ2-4	CASSEGGGLAKNIQYF	TGTGCCAGCAGTGAAGGAGGCGGGCTAGCCAAAAACATTCAGTACTTC
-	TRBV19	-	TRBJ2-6	CASGSSGANVLTF	TGTGCCAGTGGCTCCTCTGGGGCCAACGTCCTGACTTTC
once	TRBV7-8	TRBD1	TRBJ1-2	CASSFPLEQGNYGYTF	TGTGCCAGCAGCTTTCCTCTAGAACAGGGGAACTATGGCTACACCTTC
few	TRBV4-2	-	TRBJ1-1	CASSPQEGNTEAFF	TGTGCCAGCAGCCCACAGGAGGGGAACACTGAAGCTTTCTTT
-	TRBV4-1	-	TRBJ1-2	CASSQDGMEGRGYTF	TGCGCCAGCAGCCAAGATGGGATGGAGGGGAGGGGCTACACCTTC
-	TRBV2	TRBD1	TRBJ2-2	CASRDRANTGELFF	TGTGCCAGCCGGGACAGGGCGAACACCGGGGAGCTGTTTTTT
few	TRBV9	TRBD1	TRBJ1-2	CASSGDRDDYGYTF	TGTGCCAGCAGCGGGGACAGGGACGACTATGGCTACACCTTC
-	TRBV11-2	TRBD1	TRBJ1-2	CASSVGQGGGYTF	TGTGCCAGCAGCGTGGGACAGGGGGGGGGCTACACCTTC
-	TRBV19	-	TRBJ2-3	CASSPRTDTQYF	TGTGCCAGTAGTCCTCGCACAGATACGCAGTATTTT
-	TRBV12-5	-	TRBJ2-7	CASGLAPKRPDNFEQYF	TGTGCTAGTGGTTTGGCCCCTAAGAGACCTGACAACTTCGAGCAGTACTTC